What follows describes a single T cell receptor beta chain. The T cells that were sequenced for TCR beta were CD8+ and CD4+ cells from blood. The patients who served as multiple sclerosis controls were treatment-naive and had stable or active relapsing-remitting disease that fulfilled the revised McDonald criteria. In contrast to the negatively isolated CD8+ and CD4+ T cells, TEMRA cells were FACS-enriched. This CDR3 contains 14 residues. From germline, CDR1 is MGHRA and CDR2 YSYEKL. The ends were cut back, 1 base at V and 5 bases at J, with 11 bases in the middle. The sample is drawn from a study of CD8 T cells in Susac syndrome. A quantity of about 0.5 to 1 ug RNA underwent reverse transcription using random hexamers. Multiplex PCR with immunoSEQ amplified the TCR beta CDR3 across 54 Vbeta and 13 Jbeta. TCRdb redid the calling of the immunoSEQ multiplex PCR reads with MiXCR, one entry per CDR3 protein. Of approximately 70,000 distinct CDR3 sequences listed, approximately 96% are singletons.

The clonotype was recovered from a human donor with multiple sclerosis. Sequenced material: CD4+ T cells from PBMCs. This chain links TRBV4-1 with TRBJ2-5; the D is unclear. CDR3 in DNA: TGCGCCAGCAGCCAAGCTTCAGTCCGGGAGACCCAGTACTTC. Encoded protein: CASSQASVRETQYF.